A selection of T cell receptor beta chains follows, all from one sample in a study of cytomegalovirus exposure and HLA in healthy donors. Method: immunoSEQ multiplex PCR; TCRdb's copy keeps in-frame clones and lacks some. The data hold approximately 110,000 clones, with approximately 84% observed a single time. Sequenced material: PBMCs. The receptors here all came from a man between 45 and 60 years old in good health and CMV-seronegative. The CDR3 runs from the conserved cysteine through the conserved F or W. D genes are given only for firm matches. Rows may omit the clone size; those that give it use once, few, many or a size class.

CDR3aa	CDR3nt	d_gene	abundance	v_gene	j_gene
CASSLEGAGRRGSYNEQFF	TGTGCCAGCAGCTTAGAAGGGGCAGGGCGGAGAGGCTCCTACAATGAGCAGTTCTTC	-	once	TRBV7-9	TRBJ2-1
CASSPPGQGDEKLFF	TGTGCCAGTAGTCCTCCGGGACAGGGAGATGAAAAACTGTTTTTT	TRBD1	-	TRBV19	TRBJ1-4
CSVETPNTGELFF	TGCAGCGTTGAGACTCCGAACACCGGGGAGCTGTTTTTT	-	-	TRBV29-1	TRBJ2-2
CASSTGTGNFYGYTF	TGTGCCAGCAGCACGGGGACAGGGAATTTTTATGGCTACACCTTC	TRBD1	-	TRBV5-4	TRBJ1-2
CASSPQGDTEAFF	TGTGCCAGCTCACCACAAGGGGACACTGAAGCTTTCTTT	-	-	TRBV18	TRBJ1-1
CASRGTGSLRGELFF	TGTGCCAGTAGAGGGACCGGGAGTTTAAGAGGGGAGCTGTTTTTT	-	-	TRBV19	TRBJ2-2
CASSEEGPGQFTDTQYF	TGTGCCAGCAGTGAGGAAGGGCCGGGACAGTTCACAGATACGCAGTATTTT	TRBD1	once	TRBV2	TRBJ2-3
CASSLGSGGLGTDTQYF	TGTGCCAGCAGCTTGGGTAGCGGGGGGCTGGGCACAGATACGCAGTATTTT	TRBD2	-	TRBV11-2	TRBJ2-3
CASRETTGMHGYTF	TGTGCCAGCAGGGAGACGACAGGGATGCATGGCTACACCTTC	TRBD1	few	TRBV2	TRBJ1-2
CASSRVAERSSYNEQFF	TGTGCCAGCAGCCGGGTAGCGGAGAGGAGCTCCTACAATGAGCAGTTCTTC	-	-	TRBV4-2	TRBJ2-1
CASSPQGGALIGSGELFF	TGCGCCAGCAGCCCACAGGGGGGAGCCCTAATAGGTTCCGGGGAGCTGTTTTTT	TRBD1	-	TRBV5-1	TRBJ2-2
CASSQQPGLAATGELFF	TGCGCCAGCAGCCAACAACCGGGGCTAGCGGCCACCGGGGAGCTGTTTTTT	TRBD2	-	TRBV4-3	TRBJ2-2
CASSVTPGLAAQETQYF	TGCGCCAGCAGCGTAACACCGGGACTAGCGGCCCAAGAGACCCAGTACTTC	TRBD2	-	TRBV5-1	TRBJ2-5
CASTIPGRFHGYTF	TGTGCCAGCACTATCCCGGGAAGGTTCCATGGCTACACCTTC	-	-	TRBV28	TRBJ1-2
CASSLRSQGLGAFNEQFF	TGTGCCAGCAGCTTAAGATCACAGGGTCTAGGGGCGTTCAATGAGCAGTTCTTC	-	-	TRBV7-3	TRBJ2-1
CASIPLSGIGELFF	TGTGCCAGCATCCCACTCAGCGGAATCGGGGAGCTGTTTTTT	-	-	TRBV28	TRBJ2-2
CASRDRKTNSPLHF	TGTGCCAGCCGGGACAGGAAAACTAATTCACCCCTCCACTTT	TRBD1	-	TRBV19	TRBJ1-6
CASSSVRDRLFNEQFF	TGTGCCAGCAGCTCCGTCCGGGACAGGTTGTTCAATGAGCAGTTCTTC	TRBD1	-	TRBV2	TRBJ2-1
CATSAGGEAETQYF	TGTGCCACCAGCGCTGGGGGGGAGGCGGAGACCCAGTACTTC	TRBD2	-	TRBV15	TRBJ2-5
CASSFGGRGHQPQHF	TGTGCCAGCAGCTTTGGAGGACGAGGACATCAGCCCCAGCATTTT	-	-	TRBV5-8	TRBJ1-5
CASSRGTSGQETQYF	TGCGCCAGCAGCCGGGGGACTAGCGGTCAAGAGACCCAGTACTTC	TRBD2	few	TRBV5-1	TRBJ2-5
CASSYPGSTKPQHF	TGTGCCAGCAGTTACCCAGGATCTACCAAGCCCCAGCATTTT	-	-	TRBV6-6	TRBJ1-5
CASSVSGVDTQYF	TGTGCCAGCAGCGTTTCGGGGGTGGATACGCAGTATTTT	-	-	TRBV9	TRBJ2-3
CASSYQGAYNEQFF	TGTGCCAGCAGCTACCAGGGGGCCTACAATGAGCAGTTCTTC	TRBD1	-	TRBV5-6	TRBJ2-1
CASSIRGLNSNQPQHF	TGTGCCAGTAGTATTAGGGGACTTAATAGCAATCAGCCCCAGCATTTT	-	-	TRBV19	TRBJ1-5
CASSLDGRVFRGDEAFF	TGTGCCAGCAGTTTGGACGGCAGGGTATTCAGAGGAGATGAAGCTTTCTTT	-	-	TRBV28	TRBJ1-1
CASSLRDSDYYEQYF	TGTGCCAGTAGTCTACGGGACAGTGATTATTATGAGCAGTACTTC	TRBD1	few	TRBV19	TRBJ2-7
CASSAVVSGDEQFF	TGTGCCAGCAGCGCCGTTGTGTCGGGAGATGAGCAGTTCTTC	-	-	TRBV9	TRBJ2-1
CASSQEEGTYEQYF	TGCGCCAGCAGCCAAGAGGAGGGGACCTACGAGCAGTACTTC	-	once	TRBV4-1	TRBJ2-7
CASSVGAGVISSSYEQYF	TGTGCCAGTAGTGTGGGGGCAGGGGTCATTTCAAGCTCCTACGAGCAGTACTTC	-	-	TRBV19	TRBJ2-7
CASTPSYPNYEQYF	TGTGCCAGTACGCCTTCTTACCCTAACTACGAGCAGTACTTC	-	-	TRBV19	TRBJ2-7
CASSLAQREGPETQYF	TGCGCCAGCAGCTTGGCACAGCGGGAGGGCCCCGAGACCCAGTACTTC	TRBD2	-	TRBV5-1	TRBJ2-5